Listed below are T cell receptor beta chains from one sample, sequenced in a study of blood T cell repertoires in COVID-19. The table came from immunoSEQ multiplex PCR; TCRdb's copy has only in-frame clones and leaves some out. This sample has roughly 30,000 clones; approximately 83% occur once, and the top ten carry under 30%. Sequencing input: peripheral blood. These receptors were taken from a human donor in a cohort sampled during active COVID-19. Each CDR3 is given with its conserved first and last residue. The order of the fields is clone size, CDR3 length, V gene, CDR3 protein. Part of the rows lack a size; the others show once, few, many or a class for expanded clones.

NA,13,TRBV6-6,CASSPSHNQPQHF
NA,14,TRBV9,CASMGGGGLDTQYF
NA,13,TRBV6-5,CASSYDRVYGYTF
large,17,TRBV28,CASSSHTEGANRYGYTF
once,14,TRBV5-1,CASSLGQSNYGYTF
once,16,TRBV2,CASSAGLAGAQETQYF
NA,14,TRBV5-1,CASSLGENHEKLFF
NA,16,TRBV24-1,CATSDSAPAGTYEQYF
NA,13,TRBV7-3,CASSLTQGNEQFF
NA,15,TRBV28,CASSLGVGGPYGYTF
once,17,TRBV5-1,CASSLADREIFGTEAFF
few,15,TRBV6-2/TRBV6-3,CASSYGGGGRNEQFF
NA,13,TRBV7-2,CASINRGDTEAFF
NA,15,TRBV18,CASSQLAGGQETQYF
few,15,TRBV2,CASKDRHSSNQPQHF
NA,16,TRBV11-2,CASSSGEANGANVLTF
NA,13,TRBV19,CASRQGRNQPQHF
NA,16,TRBV18,CASSPRDKPRGNTIYF
once,12,TRBV4-2,CASSLAGQPQHF
NA,14,TRBV28,CASSLSTALYGYTF
NA,15,TRBV11-1,CASSLVGTANYEQYF
few,14,TRBV2,CASSGPRANQPQHF
NA,16,TRBV7-9,CASSLWTSGGAYEQYF
NA,15,TRBV27,CASSHWTGPNTEAFF
NA,14,TRBV5-1,CASSLAAGAYEQYF
few,14,TRBV15,CATSGTGSRQPQHF
NA,16,TRBV4-3,CASSQDWGVLNYGYTF
NA,13,TRBV7-3,CASSLAGSYEQYF
NA,17,TRBV23-1,CASSQSSSGTGDYEQYF
NA,13,TRBV9,CASSEGGEEKLFF
NA,13,TRBV12-3/TRBV12-4,CASSFRGYTEAFF
once,13,TRBV5-6,CASSFSSNYGYTF
NA,14,TRBV29-1,CSVERQGVTDTQYF
NA,16,TRBV14,CASSQERRRGAETQYF
NA,15,TRBV19,CASRSPGLLAHIQYF
NA,17,TRBV5-1,CASSFRDSRGTNEKLFF
NA,15,TRBV13,CASSPSWPTAYEQYF
NA,13,TRBV30,CAWGTPYNSPLHF
NA,15,TRBV6-5,CASGQTSGGPYEQYF
NA,13,TRBV7-3,CASSRARTDTQYF
NA,13,TRBV28,CASTSGTSYGYTF
NA,14,TRBV7-2,CASSGQALTGELFF
NA,12,TRBV7-9,CASDMGNTEAFF
NA,13,TRBV19,CASSLSSGSEAFF
NA,14,TRBV7-9,CASSDRRVNTEAFF
NA,15,TRBV30,CAWSPLIGGEQPQHF
NA,15,TRBV7-8,CASSPRGRSGNTIYF
NA,14,TRBV6-6,CASSYSPGTDTQYF
NA,17,TRBV5-1,CASSRLRLAGGSETQYF
NA,14,TRBV6-5,CASQGFSSYNEQFF
once,12,TRBV7-2,CASSAGGEKLFF
NA,12,TRBV13,CASSLRNTEAFF
NA,16,TRBV7-9,CASSSLQTGEEETQYF